Following are 26 T cell receptor beta chains from one sample sequenced in a study of cytomegalovirus exposure and HLA in healthy donors. Both 60 Vbeta primers and 13 Jbeta primers went into the PCR. Profiled with immunoSEQ multiplex PCR; TCRdb holds only in-frame clones, not every one. This table holds 130,000 to 150,000 clones. The sequenced sample consisted of PBMCs. These receptors were collected from a man between 40 and 49 years old in good health and CMV-seronegative.

This chain joins TRBV7-2 and TRBJ1-2; weak D call: TRBD1 (6 bases). Germline lookup yields CDR1 SGHTA and CDR2 FQGNSA. This CDR3 is 14 amino acids long. V lost 5 bases and J lost 6, with 16 bases in between. The CDR3 DNA sequence: TGTGCCAGCAGCCCGGCAGGGGTTTTCCATGGCTACACCTTC. Translated: CASSPAGVFHGYTF. Combining the CDR3 with reference TRBV7-2 and TRBJ1-2 gives the whole variable domain GAGVSQSPSNKVTEKGKDVELRCDPISGHTALYWYRQSLGQGLEFLIYFQGNSAPDKSGLPSDRFSAERTGGSVSTLTIQRTQQEDSAVYLCASSPAGVFHGYTFGSGTRLTVV.

The V call is TRBV5-1, the J call TRBJ2-1; D perhaps matches TRBD1 (6 bases). The CDR3 has 16 amino acids. The V gene's germline CDR1 is SGHRS and CDR2 YFSETQ. V dropped 0 bases and J dropped 2 bases, with 12 bases sitting between them. In DNA, the CDR3 is TGCGCCAGCAGCTTGGAATGGGACACGGCCTACAATGAGCAGTTCTTC. This translates into CASSLEWDTAYNEQFF.

The chain combines TRBV7-3 with TRBJ2-1; weak D call: TRBD2 (6 bases). The germline V gene encodes CDR1 SGHTA and CDR2 FQGTGA. CDR3 length: 15 residues. Trimming shortened V by 4 bases and J by 1 base, and 11 bases separated the two germline ends. As DNA, the CDR3 is TGTGCCAGCAGCTCCGGGACTTCTTCCTACAATGAGCAGTTCTTC. Protein sequence: CASSSGTSSYNEQFF.

The V and J genes are TRBV5-6 and TRBJ1-2, with D uncertain. Per the germline V gene, CDR1 is SGHDT and CDR2 is YYEEEE. This CDR3 has 13 amino acids. Trimming removed 1 base from V and 5 bases from J, with 9 bases in between. The CDR3 spells CASSLPQRYGYTF. CDR3 DNA sequence: TGTGCCAGCAGCTTGCCACAGAGATATGGCTACACCTTC.

CDR3 sequence reads: CASRTGEHSPLHF. The CDR3 DNA follows: TGTGCCAGTAGGACAGGGGAGCATTCACCCCTCCACTTT. The J gene is TRBJ1-6, the V gene TRBV19; TRBD1 matches 8 bases. This CDR3 spans 13 amino acids. Germline lookup yields CDR1 LNHDA and CDR2 SQIVND (reference sequence). Trimming took 6 bases from V and 8 from J; bases not matched to a gene: 3.

A remark on this clone: This same CDR3 is encoded by further DNA sequences in the sample. The chain couples TRBV6-5 to TRBJ1-1, with D unclear. The V and J ends lost 6 bases and 3 bases respectively, with 5 bases between them. CDR1 and CDR2 from the germline V gene are MNHEY and SVGAGI. This CDR3 spans 11 amino acids. The CDR3 reads CASRRDTEAFF. The DNA for the CDR3 is TGTGCCAGCAGGCGGGACACTGAAGCTTTCTTT.

This chain joins TRBV5-1 and TRBJ1-5; the match to TRBD1 covers 9 bases. Germline trimming cut 4 bases from V and 5 bases from J; bases unmatched to any gene: 7. CDR3 length: 15 amino acids. CDR1 SGHRS and CDR2 YFSETQ come from the germline V gene. Here the CDR3 DNA reads TGCGCCAGCAGCCCGGGACAGGGTTGGGATCAGCCCCAGCATTTT. Translating gives CASSPGQGWDQPQHF.

The chain carries TRBV5-5 and TRBJ2-7; D perhaps matches TRBD1 (6 bases). CDR1 SGHKS and CDR2 YYEKEE come from the germline V gene (reference sequence). This CDR3 is 16 amino acids long. V dropped 5 bases and J dropped 4 bases, with 22 bases sitting between them. The DNA for the CDR3 is TGTGCCAGCAGTCTAACGACAGGCCCCACAAGGTACGAGCAGTACTTC. It yields the protein CASSLTTGPTRYEQYF. The whole variable domain, filled in from reference TRBV5-5 and TRBJ2-7, reads DAGVTQSPTHLIKTRGQQVTLRCSPISGHKSVSWYQQVLGQGPQFIFQYYEKEERGRGNFPDRFSARQFPNYSSELNVNALLLGDSALYLCASSLTTGPTRYEQYFGPGTRLTVT.

The chain carries TRBV6-5 and TRBJ2-1, with D perhaps matching TRBD1 (6 bases). Germline CDR1 is MNHEY and CDR2 is SVGAGI. The CDR3 spans 15 residues. Trimming stripped 0 bases from V and 14 bases from J, with 20 bases between. In nucleotides, the CDR3 is TGTGCCAGCAGTTACTCGAAAGGGGGTCCGGGTAGGAAGTTCTTC. Translating it yields CASSYSKGGPGRKFF.

The chain carries TRBV10-3 and TRBJ1-1, with a possible D match to TRBD1 (5 bases). V shed 8 bases and J shed 5 bases, with 12 bases lying between them. The CDR3 length is 12 residues. Per germline, CDR1 ENHRY and CDR2 SYGVKD. CDR3 sequence reads: CAIRGGETEAFF. For the CDR3, the DNA is TGTGCCATCCGGGGGGGAGAGACTGAAGCTTTCTTT.

This rearrangement joins TRBV4-1 to TRBJ1-2, with a weak D call TRBD1 (5 bases). Trimming took 0 bases from V and 2 from J, leaving 10 bases between them. The CDR3 extends over 15 amino acids. Per germline, CDR1 MGHRA and CDR2 YSYEKL. Here the CDR3 DNA reads TGCGCCAGCAGCCAAGAAGGGGCAACGAACTATGGCTACACCTTC. This gives the protein CASSQEGATNYGYTF.

The chain combines TRBV18 with TRBJ2-1; 7 nucleotides line up with TRBD1. The CDR3 loop spans 14 amino acids. From germline, CDR1 is KGHSH and CDR2 LQKENI. V lost 5 bases, J lost 3 bases, and 4 bases stayed unmatched. The CDR3 loop reads CASSSQGFYNEQFF. The CDR3 coding sequence is TGTGCCAGCTCATCACAGGGGTTCTACAATGAGCAGTTCTTC. The full variable domain, completed using reference TRBV18 and TRBJ2-1, is NAGVMQNPRHLVRRRGQEARLRCSPMKGHSHVYWYRQLPEEGLKFMVYLQKENIIDESGMPKERFSAEFPKEGPSILRIQQVVRGDSAAYFCASSSQGFYNEQFFGPGTRLTVL.

The CDR3, as DNA: TGTGCCAGCAGGGCGACGGACAGTGAAGCTTTCTTT. The encoded protein is CASRATDSEAFF. The genes are TRBV28 and TRBJ1-1, with D perhaps TRBD1 (6 bases). V was clipped by 6 bases and J by 7 bases, with 12 bases between them. This CDR3 contains 12 residues. Germline V gene sequence: CDR1 MDHEN, CDR2 SYDVKM.

This sequence joins TRBV4-1 and TRBJ2-5, with a tentative D call TRBD2 (6 bases). V was clipped by 0 bases and J by 0 bases, with 14 bases between them. CDR3 length: 17 amino acids. Germline CDR1 MGHRA, CDR2 YSYEKL. The CDR3 sequence: CASSQEGIGGYQETQYF. CDR3 bases: TGCGCCAGCAGCCAAGAGGGCATTGGAGGGTACCAAGAGACCCAGTACTTC.

The chain links TRBV13 to TRBJ2-7, with unresolved D. Trimming removed 5 bases from V and 1 base from J, with 12 bases in between. This CDR3 has 14 residues. CDR1 PRHDT and CDR2 FYEKMQ come from the germline V gene (reference sequence). CDR3 residues: CASSPEASSYEQYF. In DNA form, the CDR3 reads TGTGCCAGCAGCCCCGAGGCGAGTTCCTACGAGCAGTACTTC.

The chain employs TRBV27 and TRBJ1-1; D is perhaps TRBD1 (5 bases). Trimming removed 1 base from V and 1 base from J, with 7 bases in between. Germline CDR1 is MNHEY and CDR2 is SMNVEV (reference sequence). The CDR3 covers 14 residues. The DNA of the CDR3 is TGTGCCAGCAGTTTATGGCAGGGGAACACTGAAGCTTTCTTT. It translates to CASSLWQGNTEAFF.

The V and J genes are TRBV19 and TRBJ2-1, with 7 bases lining up with TRBD1. Trimming took 11 bases from V and 7 from J; bases not matched to a gene: 17. This CDR3 is 15 amino acids long. Germline V gene lookup returns CDR1 LNHDA and CDR2 SQIVND (reference sequence). CDR3 nucleotide sequence: TGTGCCTCAGACAGGGTGGGGCCGGGTAGGAATGAGCAGTTCTTC. It specifies CASDRVGPGRNEQFF.

The chain links TRBV6-5 to TRBJ1-5; the D gene is possibly TRBD1 (5 bases). V was clipped by 6 bases and J by 6 bases, with 15 bases between them. The CDR3 is 14 amino acids. In germline, CDR1 is MNHEY, CDR2 SVGAGI. This chain's CDR3 is CASRDSRGVQPQHF. The CDR3 DNA is TGTGCCAGCAGAGACAGCCGAGGAGTTCAGCCCCAGCATTTT.

The chain couples TRBV6-6 to TRBJ1-3; D gene ambiguous. This CDR3 has 14 residues. Germline CDR1 reads MNHNY; CDR2 reads SVGAGI (reference sequence). V lost 2 bases to trimming and J lost 9 bases, with 14 bases between them. The CDR3 nucleotides read TGTGCCAGCAGTTACGTGAGGGAGAGCGGCACCATATATTTT. It codes for CASSYVRESGTIYF.

The V and J genes are TRBV4-3 and TRBJ2-3; TRBD2 matches at 12 bases. Germline trimming cut 3 bases from V and 0 bases from J; bases unmatched to any gene: 7. This CDR3 is 18 amino acids long. In germline, CDR1 is LGHNA, CDR2 YSLEER. The CDR3 DNA is TGCGCCAGCAGCCAGAGGACTAGCGGGGCATCTAGCACAGATACGCAGTATTTT. Translating gives CASSQRTSGASSTDTQYF.

The rearrangement joins TRBV2 to TRBJ1-1, with D perhaps TRBD1 (5 bases). Germline lookup yields CDR1 SNHLY and CDR2 FYNNEI. The CDR3 loop spans 15 amino acids. Between the trimmed V and J ends, which lost 6 bases and 1 base, there was a span of 15 bases. CDR3 in amino acids: CASRDKRLENTEAFF. The CDR3 DNA reads TGTGCCAGCAGGGACAAACGGCTGGAGAACACTGAAGCTTTCTTT.

The chain employs TRBV6-5 and TRBJ2-3, with 8 bases lining up with TRBD2. CDR3 size: 15 residues. CDR1 is MNHEY and CDR2 is SVGAGI in the germline V gene. V gave up 5 bases and J gave up 0 bases; unmatched junction bases: 4. The CDR3 nucleotides read TGTGCCAGCAGTCCACTAGCGGAAAGCACAGATACGCAGTATTTT. This translates into CASSPLAESTDTQYF.

The rearrangement joins TRBV4-3 to TRBJ2-3; no definite D call. The CDR3 consists of 14 residues. From germline, CDR1 is LGHNA and CDR2 YSLEER. V dropped 0 bases and J dropped 1 base, with 5 bases sitting between them. The CDR3 is CASSQDWRTDTQYF. In DNA form, the CDR3 reads TGCGCCAGCAGCCAAGATTGGCGCACAGATACGCAGTATTTT.

The rearrangement joins TRBV2 to TRBJ1-6; possible D gene TRBD1, 5 bases. Germline assignment: CDR1 SNHLY and CDR2 FYNNEI. CDR3 size: 20 residues. V was pared by 5 bases and J by 0 bases, with 23 bases between. The CDR3 is CASSPNQSGHYSSYNSPLHF. CDR3 coding DNA: TGTGCCAGCAGTCCCAACCAATCAGGACACTACAGCTCCTATAATTCACCCCTCCACTTT.

The DNA of the CDR3 is TGTGCTAGTGGTACGGGCGGGAGCGGGGGGGGAGATACGCAGTATTTT. Protein product: CASGTGGSGGGDTQYF. This chain connects TRBV12-5 to TRBJ2-3, with 10 bases identical to TRBD2. The V gene's germline CDR1 is LGHNT and CDR2 FRNRAP. The CDR3 loop spans 16 amino acids. Trimming removed 5 bases from V and 5 bases from J; junction bases left unmatched: 10. Drawing the rest from reference TRBV12-5 and TRBJ2-3, the complete variable domain is DARVTQTPRHKVTEMGQEVTMRCQPILGHNTVFWYRQTMMQGLELLAYFRNRAPLDDSGMPKDRFSAEMPDATLATLKIQPSEPRDSAVYFCASGTGGSGGGDTQYFGPGTRLTVL.

For the CDR3, the DNA is TGTGCCAGCAGTGGCCCTGCGCCACGGGATGGCTACACCTTC. This gives the protein CASSGPAPRDGYTF. V usage is TRBV2 and J usage is TRBJ1-2; D ambiguous. Trimming removed 4 bases at V and 6 bases at J, with 15 bases between. This CDR3 is 14 amino acids long. CDR1 is SNHLY, CDR2 FYNNEI, per germline.